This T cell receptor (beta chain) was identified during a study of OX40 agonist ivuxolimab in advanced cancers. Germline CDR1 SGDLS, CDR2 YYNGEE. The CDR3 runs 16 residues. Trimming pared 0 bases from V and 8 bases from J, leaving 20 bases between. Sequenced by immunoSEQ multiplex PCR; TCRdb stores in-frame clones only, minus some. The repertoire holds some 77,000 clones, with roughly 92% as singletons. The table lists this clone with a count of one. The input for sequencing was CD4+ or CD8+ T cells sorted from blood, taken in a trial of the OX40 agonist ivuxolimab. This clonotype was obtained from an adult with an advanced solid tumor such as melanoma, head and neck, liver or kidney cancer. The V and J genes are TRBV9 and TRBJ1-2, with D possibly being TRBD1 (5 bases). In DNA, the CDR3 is TGTGCCAGCAGCGTAGATGGGGCCAGCCTGTCCGGCGGCTACACCTTC. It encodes CASSVDGASLSGGYTF.